One and the same sample provided the 12 T cell receptor beta chains below, sequenced in a study of CD8 T cells in Susac syndrome. RNA amounts of roughly 0.45 to 1 ug underwent reverse transcription with random hexamers. TCRdb reanalysed the immunoSEQ multiplex PCR reads using MiXCR and keeps one entry per CDR3 protein. The sample includes around 190,000 distinct CDR3 sequences, 85% to 95% of them seen just once. Sequencing was carried out using CD4+ T cells from PBMCs. The source of these receptors is a human donor in good health.

The count of this clonotype is one. The chain joins TRBV10-3 to TRBJ2-3; TRBD1 agrees at 10 bases. V was pared by 8 bases and J by 4 bases, with 6 bases of the junction left unmatched. This CDR3 comprises 14 residues. The V gene's germline CDR1 is ENHRY and CDR2 SYGVKD. CDR3 protein: CAIQSGQGSDTQYF. CDR3 coding DNA: TGTGCCATCCAGTCGGGACAGGGGTCAGATACGCAGTATTTT.

The rearrangement uses TRBV12-3 or TRBV12-4 and TRBJ1-2; TRBD1 matches 12 bases. The CDR3 is made up of 16 amino acids. V lost 6 bases, J lost 4 bases, and 9 bases stayed unmatched. CDR3 sequence reads: CASRGTGTGGGYGYTF. CDR3 coding DNA: TGTGCCAGCAGGGGTACCGGGACAGGGGGCGGCTATGGCTACACCTTC.

The V gene is TRBV14, the J gene TRBJ2-7; D is uncertain. The V end was cut by 1 base, the J end by 4 bases, with 14 bases between. This CDR3 has 15 residues. Germline V gene sequence: CDR1 SGHDN, CDR2 FVKESK. The DNA of the CDR3 is TGTGCCAGCAGCCAAGGGGGTCCTGCCCTTTACGAGCAGTACTTC. Translated, it gives CASSQGGPALYEQYF.

V is TRBV15 and J is TRBJ1-6; 7 bases are shared with TRBD1. Germline lookup yields CDR1 LNHNV and CDR2 YYDKDF (reference sequence). V was pared by 2 bases and J by 8 bases, with 6 bases of the junction left unmatched. This CDR3 has 15 residues. The DNA for the CDR3 is TGTGCCACCAGCAGATCCGACAGGGACGATTCACCCCTCCACTTT. This encodes CATSRSDRDDSPLHF.

The V gene is TRBV15, the J gene TRBJ1-2; the D is unclear. The germline gives CDR1 LNHNV, CDR2 YYDKDF (reference sequence). Deletions cut 0 bases from V and 8 bases from J, with 16 bases between. This CDR3 is 15 amino acids long. The CDR3: CATSRDAVPSGGYTF. CDR3 DNA sequence: TGTGCCACCAGCAGAGATGCCGTTCCCTCCGGAGGCTACACCTTC. The entire variable domain, with the rest obtained from reference TRBV15 and TRBJ1-2, is as follows: DAMVIQNPRYQVTQFGKPVTLSCSQTLNHNVMYWYQQKSSQAPKLLFHYYDKDFNNEADTPDNFQSRRPNTSFCFLDIRSPGLGDTAMYLCATSRDAVPSGGYTFGSGTRLTVV.

This chain connects TRBV29-1 to TRBJ2-4; 11 positions agree with TRBD2. This CDR3 has 12 amino acids. Germline assignment: CDR1 SQVTM and CDR2 ANQGSEA. Losses at the gene ends were 4 bases for V and 7 bases for J; bases not matched to a gene: 0. The CDR3 sequence is CSVASGRNIQYF. The CDR3 nucleotides read TGCAGCGTTGCTAGCGGGAGGAACATTCAGTACTTC.

The DNA for the CDR3 is TGCAGTGCTAGACGAAACTGGGAATATCAGCCCCAGCATTTT. Encoded protein: CSARRNWEYQPQHF. V gene TRBV20-1 combines with J gene TRBJ1-5; D remains ambiguous. The CDR3 has 14 amino acids. Trimming took off 2 bases at V and 5 bases at J, with 13 bases between the two ends. CDR1 is DFQATT, CDR2 SNEGSKA, per germline (reference sequence).

The J gene is TRBJ2-6, the V gene TRBV28; D remains unclear. The CDR3 has 13 amino acids. V lost 8 bases to trimming and J lost 2 bases, with 7 bases between them. From germline, CDR1 is MDHEN and CDR2 SYDVKM. CDR3 DNA: TGTGCCAGCTTGTCCACTGGGGCCAACGTCCTGACTTTC. This encodes CASLSTGANVLTF.

The V call is TRBV3-1, the J call TRBJ1-1; D remains ambiguous. Germline CDR1 reads LGHDT; CDR2 reads YNNKEL (reference sequence). The CDR3 is 11 amino acids. With 5 bases removed from V and 0 bases from J, the gap between germline ends came to 1 base. Here the CDR3 DNA reads TGTGCCAGCAGCATGAACACTGAAGCTTTCTTT. This codes for CASSMNTEAFF. The full variable domain, completed using reference TRBV3-1 and TRBJ1-1, is DTAVSQTPKYLVTQMGNDKSIKCEQNLGHDTMYWYKQDSKKFLKIMFSYNNKELIINETVPNRFSPKSPDKAHLNLHINSLELGDSAVYFCASSMNTEAFFGQGTRLTVV.

V gene TRBV29-1 combines with J gene TRBJ1-2; 9 positions agree with TRBD1. This CDR3 spans 10 amino acids. Germline lookup yields CDR1 SQVTM and CDR2 ANQGSEA. V trimming: 7 bases; J trimming: 11 bases; junction bases outside the gene matches: 5. In nucleotides, the CDR3 is TGCAGCGATGGGACAGGGCAGTACACCTTC. Residues: CSDGTGQYTF.

The V call is TRBV14, the J call TRBJ2-2; no reliable D call. CDR1 is SGHDN, CDR2 FVKESK, per germline. The CDR3 sequence is 14 residues long. The V end was cut by 1 base, the J end by 4 bases, with 7 bases between. As DNA, the CDR3 is TGTGCCAGCAGCCAAGTAGCAGCCACCGGGGAGCTGTTTTTT. Its translation is CASSQVAATGELFF.

The V call is TRBV12-3 or TRBV12-4, the J call TRBJ2-5, with D possibly being TRBD2 (5 bases). V was cut by 2 bases and J by 2 bases, with 6 bases left in between. The CDR3 is made up of 13 amino acids. CDR3 loop: CASSLWEQETQYF. DNA for the CDR3: TGTGCCAGCAGTTTATGGGAGCAAGAGACCCAGTACTTC.